This TCR beta chain was identified in a study of CD8+CD57+ T cells in acquired aplastic anemia. The germline CDR1 and CDR2 sequences are DFQATT and SNEGSKA (reference sequence). The CDR3 runs 13 residues. The V gene end was trimmed by 6 bases and the J gene end by 3 bases; junction bases not matched to a gene: 5. Selection for sequencing was limited to patients who had shown CD8+CD57+ cell expansion by flow cytometry. TCR beta VDJ and CDR3 profiles were obtained from a genomic DNA template. TCRdb itself ran the reads through MiXCR, one entry per CDR3 protein. The sample includes some 140,000 distinct CDR3 sequences, roughly 49% of them seen just once.

The rearrangement joins TRBV20-1 to TRBJ1-3; 7 bases fit TRBD1. The specimen was sorted CD4+, CD8+, or CD8+CD57+ T cells (not recorded which) from PBMCs. This TCR was recovered from a human donor with aplastic anemia. In DNA, the CDR3 is TGCAGTGCACCTGCAGGGGGTGGAAACACCATATATTTT. Its translation is CSAPAGGGNTIYF.